This T cell receptor (beta chain) comes out of a study of T-cell memory formation after mild COVID-19. Background on the study: Largely, TCR clusters stayed within a single donor.

Each CDR3 protein is one row after TCRdb ran MiXCR on the 5' RACE reads. This sample carries around 510,000 distinct CDR3 sequences, less than 25% of them seen once, and the ten largest clones take 7% to 9%. CDR1 and CDR2 from the germline V gene are MDHEN and SYDVKM. V lost 5 bases to trimming and J lost 5 bases, with 12 bases between them. This CDR3 is 13 amino acids long. A few counts support this clonotype. The J gene is TRBJ2-5, the V gene TRBV28; tentatively, D is TRBD2 (7 bases). This sequence was found in an adult woman who had mild COVID-19 (a few samples of this study predate the infection). Cell type and time point are not known. The sample comprised PBMCs or a T cell subset sorted from them (not recorded which). The CDR3 bases are TGTGCCAGCAGTGTACAGGGAGGGGAGACCCAGTACTTC. It specifies CASSVQGGETQYF. Drawing the rest from reference TRBV28 and TRBJ2-5, the complete variable domain is DVKVTQSSRYLVKRTGEKVFLECVQDMDHENMFWYRQDPGLGLRLIYFSYDVKMKEKGDIPEGYSVSREKKERFSLILESASTNQTSMYLCASSVQGGETQYFGPGTRLLVL.